A single sample is the source of the 32 T cell receptor beta chains below, sequenced in a study of a mutant IDH1 vaccine in newly diagnosed glioma. The method was immunoSEQ multiplex PCR; TCRdb's version includes in-frame clones alone and lacks a portion of them. The sample includes about 60,000 clones, roughly 84% of them seen just once. Indicated time point: week 35, safety follow-up. All doses held 300 ug of mutant IDH1 20-mer peptide, with topical imiquimod. For these TCRs, the target antigens are not known. This material consisted of PBMCs, taken from a glioma patient whose treatment included an IDH1 peptide vaccine. These receptors were obtained from a man younger than 40 with glioma.

V and J are TRBV11-2 and TRBJ2-5; 13 bases align to TRBD2. The junction had 15 bases not matched to a gene; V was cut back by 5 bases and J by 6 bases. The CDR3 totals 18 residues. Germline V gene sequence: CDR1 SGHAT, CDR2 FQNNGV. The CDR3 bases are TGTGCCAGCAGCCCGAGACCTGGGACTAGCGGGGCGGTACAGACCCAGTACTTC. The encoded protein is CASSPRPGTSGAVQTQYF.

The chain carries TRBV7-9 and TRBJ2-3, with 7 bases lining up with TRBD2. V dropped 5 bases and J dropped 6; count of bases not matched to a gene: 8. The CDR3 sequence is 14 residues long. Germline V gives CDR1 SEHNR, CDR2 FQNEAQ (reference sequence). The CDR3 region has the DNA TGTGCCAGCAGCACTTCCTTTAGCGGGGATACGCAGTATTTT. It codes for CASSTSFSGDTQYF. The whole variable domain, remainder taken from reference TRBV7-9 and TRBJ2-3, is DTGVSQNPRHKITKRGQNVTFRCDPISEHNRLYWYRQTLGQGPEFLTYFQNEAQLEKSRLLSDRFSAERPKGSFSTLEIQRTEQGDSAMYLCASSTSFSGDTQYFGPGTRLTVL.

V gene TRBV7-9 combines with J gene TRBJ2-1, with 11 positions matching TRBD2. J gave up 6 bases and V 1 base, and 2 bases lay outside the gene matches. This CDR3 contains 15 residues. Per germline, CDR1 SEHNR and CDR2 FQNEAQ (reference sequence). The DNA for the CDR3 is TGTGCCAGCAGCTTAGGTAGCGGGGGGGCCAATGAGCAGTTCTTC. Its translation: CASSLGSGGANEQFF. The whole variable domain, remainder taken from reference TRBV7-9 and TRBJ2-1, is DTGVSQNPRHKITKRGQNVTFRCDPISEHNRLYWYRQTLGQGPEFLTYFQNEAQLEKSRLLSDRFSAERPKGSFSTLEIQRTEQGDSAMYLCASSLGSGGANEQFFGPGTRLTVL.

The sample holds a few counts of this clone. The J gene is TRBJ1-4, the V gene TRBV19, with TRBD1 matching over 8 bases. Germline trimming cut 10 bases from V and 8 bases from J; bases unmatched to any gene: 9. This CDR3 comprises 13 residues. Germline-derived CDR1 and CDR2 are LNHDA and SQIVND (reference sequence). CDR3 in DNA: TGTGCCACCCGAGACAGGGGCGGAGAAAAACTGTTTTTT. Protein: CATRDRGGEKLFF.

V is TRBV7-9 and J is TRBJ1-1; 7 bases line up with TRBD1. Germline-derived CDR1 and CDR2 are SEHNR and FQNEAQ (reference sequence). The CDR3 loop spans 15 amino acids. Unmatched junction bases numbered 6, after V lost 4 bases and J lost 1 base. CDR3 coding DNA: TGTGCCAGCAGCTACCCCAGGGGGGCGAACACTGAAGCTTTCTTT. It specifies CASSYPRGANTEAFF.

This chain links TRBV7-6 with TRBJ2-7; 8 bases line up with TRBD1. The CDR3 extends over 19 amino acids. With 1 base clipped from V and 6 bases from J, the junction kept 20 bases outside the gene matches. CDR1 and CDR2 (germline): SGHVS, FNYEAQ. The DNA for the CDR3 is TGTGCCAGCAGCTTAGGACAGGGGACGGGTGACCTTGGTGAGCGCGAGCAGTACTTC. Amino acids: CASSLGQGTGDLGEREQYF.

The chain carries TRBV6-5 and TRBJ1-2; no clear D gene. CDR3 length: 15 residues. The germline V gene has CDR1 MNHEY and CDR2 SVGAGI. Trimming stripped 0 bases from V and 4 bases from J, with 12 bases between. The CDR3 DNA sequence: TGTGCCAGCAGTTACTCGCCAGGAGCCGTCTATGGCTACACCTTC. It is translated as CASSYSPGAVYGYTF.

The CDR3 is CASSPPALGAYEQYF. The CDR3 DNA is TGTGCCAGCTCACCACCGGCTTTGGGGGCGTACGAGCAGTACTTC. V usage is TRBV18 and J usage is TRBJ2-7, with TRBD1 as a possible D gene (6 bases). Trimming shortened V by 0 bases and J by 4 bases, and 13 bases separated the two germline ends. This CDR3 has 15 amino acids. Germline values: CDR1 KGHSH, CDR2 LQKENI.

The DNA for the CDR3 is TGTGCCAGCAGTGAAGGGGCCCTCTCGAGGGCCAACGTCCTGACTTTC. This sequence encodes CASSEGALSRANVLTF. V gene TRBV2 combines with J gene TRBJ2-6, with D hard to call. This CDR3 contains 16 residues. Per the germline V gene, CDR1 is SNHLY and CDR2 is FYNNEI. The ends were cut back, 1 base at V and 5 bases at J, with 12 bases in the middle.

This clone qualifies as medium-sized. V and J are TRBV2 and TRBJ1-5; the match to TRBD1 covers 10 bases. CDR3 length: 18 residues. Germline CDR1 reads SNHLY; CDR2 reads FYNNEI. V lost 4 bases and J lost 2; bases outside the gene matches: 11. The CDR3 loop is CASSVNTDRGGGNQPQHF. CDR3 sequence (DNA): TGTGCCAGCAGTGTAAACACGGACAGGGGGGGAGGCAATCAGCCCCAGCATTTT.

The chain couples TRBV10-1 to TRBJ1-5, with D unresolved. The CDR3 has 13 residues. CDR1 and CDR2 (germline): WNHNN, SYGVQD (reference sequence). V was pared by 2 bases and J by 4 bases, with 6 bases between. The CDR3 sequence is CASSENRNQPQHF. In DNA, the CDR3 is TGCGCCAGCAGTGAGAACCGTAATCAGCCCCAGCATTTT.

The chain links TRBV18 to TRBJ2-2; D unresolved. V lost 3 bases and J lost 7, with 12 bases in between. Germline assignment: CDR1 KGHSH and CDR2 LQKENI. The CDR3 covers 14 residues. The CDR3 region has the DNA TGTGCCAGCTCACCGGCAAATAGCATCGGGGAGCTGTTTTTT. It translates to CASSPANSIGELFF.

The genes are TRBV29-1 and TRBJ1-1; maybe TRBD1 (6 bases). The CDR3 length is 11 residues. Germline CDR1 and CDR2: SQVTM and ANQGSEA. Trimming took 6 bases from V and 7 from J, leaving 12 bases between them. The CDR3, as DNA: TGCAGCGTATCGACAGGCTTTGAAGCTTTCTTT. Translation: CSVSTGFEAFF.

The chain links TRBV6-5 to TRBJ1-5, with TRBD1 matching over 11 bases. J was trimmed by 9 bases and V by 6 bases; bases with no gene match: 7. This CDR3 comprises 14 residues. Germline CDR1 MNHEY, CDR2 SVGAGI. As DNA, the CDR3 is TGTGCCAGCAGATCCGGACAGGGGGCGAGGCCCCAGCATTTT. Translated: CASRSGQGARPQHF.

The rearrangement joins TRBV6-1 to TRBJ2-3; TRBD1 aligns across 7 bases. The CDR3 length is 17 residues. V was pared by 4 bases and J by 3 bases, with 13 bases of the junction left unmatched. Germline V lookup: CDR1 MNHNS, CDR2 SASEGT. Here the CDR3 reads CASSGQGTLDGTDTQYF. The CDR3 bases are TGTGCCAGCAGTGGACAGGGAACCCTCGATGGGACAGATACGCAGTATTTT.

The chain has TRBV19 and TRBJ1-2; D may be TRBD1 (5 bases). Germline values: CDR1 LNHDA, CDR2 SQIVND (reference sequence). CDR3 size: 15 residues. V was shortened by 5 bases and J by 0 bases, with 13 bases between the two germline ends. The CDR3 DNA reads TGTGCCAGTAGTCACGGAGAGGGGTCTAACTATGGCTACACCTTC. This codes for CASSHGEGSNYGYTF.

This clone was recorded only once. The chain joins TRBV19 to TRBJ1-4; D remains ambiguous. The CDR3 consists of 14 residues. The germline V gene encodes CDR1 LNHDA and CDR2 SQIVND (reference sequence). Trimming took off 2 bases at V and 0 bases at J, with 4 bases between the two ends. CDR3 DNA sequence: TGTGCCAGTAGTATAAGGACAACTAATGAAAAACTGTTTTTT. It encodes CASSIRTTNEKLFF.

This clone was observed a handful of times. The chain carries TRBV4-1 and TRBJ1-4; no reliable D call. This CDR3 is 13 amino acids long. Germline V gene lookup returns CDR1 MGHRA and CDR2 YSYEKL. Trimming cost V 5 bases and J 4 bases, with 8 bases left between them. CDR3 nucleotide sequence: TGCGCCAGCAGCACGCAGGTTAATGAAAAACTGTTTTTT. This gives the protein CASSTQVNEKLFF.

The chain joins TRBV6-6 to TRBJ2-7; the D gene is possibly TRBD1 (5 bases). Germline V gives CDR1 MNHNY, CDR2 SVGAGI (reference sequence). The CDR3 spans 14 residues. The V gene lost 0 bases and the J gene lost 0 bases, with 6 bases spanning the gap. DNA of the CDR3: TGTGCCAGCAGTTACTCGGACAACTCCTACGAGCAGTACTTC. Its translation is CASSYSDNSYEQYF.

V usage is TRBV5-1 and J usage is TRBJ2-5; 15 bases are shared with TRBD2. This CDR3 has 18 residues. CDR1 and CDR2 from the germline V gene are SGHRS and YFSETQ. V was clipped by 3 bases and J by 2 bases; unmatched bases: 8. CDR3 protein: CASSSGTSGGPRQETQYF. CDR3 in DNA: TGCGCCAGCAGCTCCGGGACTAGCGGGGGGCCAAGACAAGAGACCCAGTACTTC.

This clone is a singleton in its sample. J is TRBJ2-7 and V is TRBV7-8, with TRBD2 as a possible D gene (5 bases). Germline V gene data show CDR1 as SGHVS and CDR2 as FQNEAQ. This CDR3 comprises 12 residues. Trimming shortened V by 4 bases and J by 5 bases, and 9 bases separated the two germline ends. CDR3 coding DNA: TGTGCCAGCAGCTGGACTGGGGACGAGCAGTACTTC. Protein product: CASSWTGDEQYF.

This chain links TRBV12-5 with TRBJ1-1; no firm D call. Germline CDR1 reads LGHNT; CDR2 reads FRNRAP. V lost 1 base to trimming and J lost 11 bases, with 14 bases between them. The CDR3 loop spans 13 amino acids. The CDR3 DNA follows: TGTGCTAGTGGTTTGGCCCCTTTTGGCGCTGCTTTCTTT. Translation gives CASGLAPFGAAFF.

The rearrangement joins TRBV27 to TRBJ1-5, with D unclear. The CDR3 contains 14 residues. Germline CDR1 is MNHEY and CDR2 is SMNVEV (reference sequence). V was shortened by 1 base and J by 6 bases, with 10 bases between the two germline ends. The CDR3 loop is CASSLWAAGQPQHF. In nucleotides, the CDR3 is TGTGCCAGCAGTTTATGGGCCGCCGGTCAGCCCCAGCATTTT.

This chain joins TRBV5-4 and TRBJ2-7; TRBD2 agrees at 7 bases. V lost 0 bases to trimming and J lost 3 bases; unmatched junction nucleotides: 0. The CDR3 is 13 amino acids. The V gene's germline CDR1 is SGHNT and CDR2 YYREEE (reference sequence). The CDR3 here is CASSLGGGYEQYF. CDR3 in DNA: TGTGCCAGCAGCTTGGGGGGGGGCTACGAGCAGTACTTC. The full variable domain, completed using reference TRBV5-4 and TRBJ2-7, is ETGVTQSPTHLIKTRGQQVTLRCSSQSGHNTVSWYQQALGQGPQFIFQYYREEENGRGNFPPRFSGLQFPNYSSELNVNALELDDSALYLCASSLGGGYEQYFGPGTRLTVT.

The chain couples TRBV15 to TRBJ1-4, with unresolved D. Germline V CDR1 and CDR2: LNHNV, YYDKDF (reference sequence). The CDR3 contains 16 residues. The ends were cut back, 0 bases at V and 0 bases at J, with 8 bases in the middle. CDR3 protein: CATSRDLGATNEKLFF. Here the CDR3 DNA reads TGTGCCACCAGCAGAGACCTGGGAGCAACTAATGAAAAACTGTTTTTT.

The sample holds a few counts of this clone. The V and J genes are TRBV5-1 and TRBJ1-1; a weak D match, TRBD1 (5 bases). Trimming left V 4 bases short and J 4 bases short, with 20 bases between. The CDR3 totals 16 residues. Germline CDR1 and CDR2: SGHRS and YFSETQ. The CDR3: CASSPSPTGQGTEAFF. In DNA, the CDR3 is TGCGCCAGCAGCCCAAGTCCCACCGGTCAGGGCACTGAAGCTTTCTTT.

The sample holds one count of this clone. The J gene is TRBJ2-1, the V gene TRBV6-6; 9 bases are shared with TRBD2. Germline V gene sequence: CDR1 MNHNY, CDR2 SVGAGI (reference sequence). V gave up 6 bases and J gave up 8 bases; unmatched junction bases: 8. The CDR3 totals 14 residues. The CDR3, as DNA: TGTGCCAGCAGCCGAGGCCGGACTAGCGATGAGCAGTTCTTC. This gives the protein CASSRGRTSDEQFF.

This chain joins TRBV11-3 and TRBJ2-5, with D maybe TRBD1 (5 bases). V lost 1 base and J 4 bases, leaving 16 bases between the germline ends. Germline values: CDR1 SGHNT, CDR2 YENEEA. The CDR3 sequence is 16 residues long. CDR3 in amino acids: CASSLAFSGMGETQYF. The DNA of the CDR3 is TGTGCCAGCAGCTTAGCCTTCTCAGGGATGGGAGAGACCCAGTACTTC.

This chain connects TRBV28 to TRBJ1-2; TRBD1 agrees at 10 bases. CDR1 is MDHEN and CDR2 is SYDVKM in the germline V gene. This CDR3 contains 13 residues. Trimming removed 6 bases from V and 4 bases from J; junction bases left unmatched: 2. CDR3 protein: CASRTGGGYGYTF. CDR3 in DNA: TGTGCCAGCAGGACAGGGGGCGGCTATGGCTACACCTTC.

The chain employs TRBV4-2 and TRBJ1-3, with D unresolved. The germline V gene encodes CDR1 LGHNA and CDR2 YNFKEQ. The CDR3 extends over 13 amino acids. The V gene lost 4 bases and the J gene lost 0 bases, with 4 bases spanning the gap. The CDR3 spells CASSPHSGNTIYF. The DNA of the CDR3 is TGTGCCAGCAGCCCCCACTCTGGAAACACCATATATTTT.

The chain joins TRBV5-1 to TRBJ1-1, with D possibly TRBD1 on 5 matching bases. This CDR3 comprises 17 residues. V lost 1 base and J 0 bases, leaving 16 bases between the germline ends. Germline lookup yields CDR1 SGHRS and CDR2 YFSETQ. The CDR3 DNA reads TGCGCCAGCAGCTTGCGCGGGGACTTATACATGAACACTGAAGCTTTCTTT. Its protein is CASSLRGDLYMNTEAFF.

The sample holds one count of this clone. The rearrangement uses TRBV18 and TRBJ1-5, with D uncertain. The CDR3 is made up of 15 amino acids. Germline V gene lookup returns CDR1 KGHSH and CDR2 LQKENI. V lost 0 bases to trimming and J lost 7 bases, with 13 bases between them. CDR3 residues: CASSPPGNRNQPQHF. The DNA of the CDR3 is TGTGCCAGCTCACCACCAGGGAATCGGAACCAGCCCCAGCATTTT.